This passage covers 11 T cell receptor beta chains from one sample sequenced in a study of control samples from healthy donors and cancer patients. Clones were read by immunoSEQ multiplex PCR, and TCRdb kept only the in-frame ones, dropping some. Here the sample spans some 130,000 clones, roughly 89% being singletons. Sequenced input: blood. These receptor sequences come from a man aged 30 to 39 in good health.

This rearrangement joins TRBV28 to TRBJ2-7; 10 bases are a match to TRBD2. The CDR3 loop spans 16 amino acids. The germline CDR1 and CDR2 sequences are MDHEN and SYDVKM. V lost 2 bases, J lost 1 base, and 5 bases stayed unmatched. Written as DNA, the CDR3 is TGTGCCAGCAGTTTAAGCGGGACTAGCGCATCCTACGAGCAGTACTTC. Its protein is CASSLSGTSASYEQYF.

V is TRBV7-6 and J is TRBJ2-1; D is undetermined. With 1 base removed from V and 3 bases from J, the gap between germline ends came to 10 bases. The CDR3 has 15 amino acids. CDR1 is SGHVS, CDR2 FNYEAQ, per germline. CDR3 DNA sequence: TGTGCCAGCAGCTTAGGCACTGGGGTCTACAATGAGCAGTTCTTC. Encoded protein: CASSLGTGVYNEQFF.

This clone was recorded a few times. Written as DNA, the CDR3 is TGTGCCAGCAGCCCAAGCTATCGGGAGTCCACCGGGGAGCTGTTTTTT. Amino acids: CASSPSYRESTGELFF. This chain joins TRBV7-8 and TRBJ2-2; a weak D match, TRBD2 (6 bases). CDR3 size: 16 residues. Per the germline V gene, CDR1 is SGHVS and CDR2 is FQNEAQ. V was shortened by 5 bases and J by 4 bases, with 17 bases between the two germline ends.

The V gene is TRBV27, the J gene TRBJ2-5; no reliable D call. The CDR3 runs 12 residues. V was shortened by 1 base and J by 4 bases, with 4 bases between the two germline ends. CDR1 is MNHEY, CDR2 SMNVEV, per germline (reference sequence). The CDR3 DNA sequence: TGTGCCAGCAGTTTATTCGGAGAGACCCAGTACTTC. It specifies CASSLFGETQYF.

The chain is built from TRBV6-1 and TRBJ1-6; TRBD1 aligns across 8 bases. Germline V lookup: CDR1 MNHNS, CDR2 SASEGT. The CDR3 runs 17 residues. V lost 3 bases, J lost 4 bases, and 8 bases stayed unmatched. DNA of the CDR3: TGTGCCAGCAGTGATTCCCAGGGGGCGAGGTATAATTCACCCCTCCACTTT. The encoded protein is CASSDSQGARYNSPLHF.

The rearrangement uses TRBV25-1 and TRBJ2-2; 7 bases are a match to TRBD1. J was trimmed by 6 bases and V by 6 bases; bases with no gene match: 10. Germline CDR1 reads MGHDK; CDR2 reads SYGVNS. The length of the CDR3 is 15 residues. The CDR3 bases are TGTGCCAGCAGGGGAGACAGGGATGGTTCCGGGGAGCTGTTTTTT. Translation gives CASRGDRDGSGELFF.

CDR3 loop: CASSPREPYEQYF. DNA for the CDR3: TGTGCCAGCAGTCCTAGGGAGCCCTACGAGCAGTACTTC. V is TRBV28 and J is TRBJ2-7; D perhaps matches TRBD2 (5 bases). The CDR3 loop spans 13 amino acids. Trimming left V 5 bases short and J 2 bases short, with 10 bases between. Germline loops: CDR1 MDHEN, CDR2 SYDVKM.

The chain is built from TRBV7-9 and TRBJ2-7; D is ambiguous. The CDR3 has 13 residues. From germline, CDR1 is SEHNR and CDR2 FQNEAQ (reference sequence). Trimming stripped 2 bases from V and 1 base from J, with 6 bases between. The DNA for the CDR3 is TGTGCCAGCAGCTTACTAGGGTCCTACGAGCAGTACTTC. Translated: CASSLLGSYEQYF. Full variable domain (rest looked up from reference TRBV7-9 and TRBJ2-7): DTGVSQNPRHKITKRGQNVTFRCDPISEHNRLYWYRQTLGQGPEFLTYFQNEAQLEKSRLLSDRFSAERPKGSFSTLEIQRTEQGDSAMYLCASSLLGSYEQYFGPGTRLTVT.

The chain uses TRBV5-4 and TRBJ2-3; TRBD1 agrees at 9 bases. CDR3 length: 16 amino acids. The ends lost 3 bases at V and 0 bases at J; junction bases unmatched: 5. Germline CDR1 SGHNT, CDR2 YYREEE (reference sequence). The CDR3 DNA reads TGTGCCAGCAGCTCGGGGACAGGGTCTAGCACAGATACGCAGTATTTT. Amino acids: CASSSGTGSSTDTQYF.

This clone was seen more than once but under ten times. The J gene is TRBJ2-7, the V gene TRBV11-2, with 7 positions matching TRBD1. This CDR3 is built from 15 residues. V gave up 5 bases and J gave up 3 bases; unmatched junction bases: 10. The germline V gene encodes CDR1 SGHAT and CDR2 FQNNGV. CDR3 sequence reads: CASSASTGWGYEQYF. CDR3 bases: TGTGCCAGCAGCGCTTCGACAGGGTGGGGCTACGAGCAGTACTTC.

The chain uses TRBV7-9 and TRBJ2-2; D not resolved. Trimming stripped 6 bases from V and 6 bases from J, with 11 bases between. CDR3 size: 13 residues. Germline lookup yields CDR1 SEHNR and CDR2 FQNEAQ (reference sequence). CDR3 nucleotides: TGTGCCAGCAGTTTCGAGGTATCCGGGGAGCTGTTTTTT. Protein: CASSFEVSGELFF.